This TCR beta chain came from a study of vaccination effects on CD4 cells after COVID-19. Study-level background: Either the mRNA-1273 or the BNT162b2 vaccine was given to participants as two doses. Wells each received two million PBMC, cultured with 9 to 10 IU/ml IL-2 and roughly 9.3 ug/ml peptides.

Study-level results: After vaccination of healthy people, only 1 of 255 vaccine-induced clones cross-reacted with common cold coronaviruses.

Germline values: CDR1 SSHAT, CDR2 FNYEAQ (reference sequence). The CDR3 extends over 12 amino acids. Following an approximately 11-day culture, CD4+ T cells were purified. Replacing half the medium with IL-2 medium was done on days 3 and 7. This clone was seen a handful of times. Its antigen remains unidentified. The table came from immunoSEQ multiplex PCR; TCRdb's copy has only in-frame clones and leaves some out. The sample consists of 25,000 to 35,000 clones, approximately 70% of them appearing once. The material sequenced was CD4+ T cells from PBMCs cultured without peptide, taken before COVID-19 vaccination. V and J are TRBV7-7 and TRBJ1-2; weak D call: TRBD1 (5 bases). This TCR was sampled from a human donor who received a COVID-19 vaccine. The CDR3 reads CVIRRGFRGYTF. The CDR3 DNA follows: TGTGTTATACGGCGGGGCTTTCGTGGCTACACCTTC.